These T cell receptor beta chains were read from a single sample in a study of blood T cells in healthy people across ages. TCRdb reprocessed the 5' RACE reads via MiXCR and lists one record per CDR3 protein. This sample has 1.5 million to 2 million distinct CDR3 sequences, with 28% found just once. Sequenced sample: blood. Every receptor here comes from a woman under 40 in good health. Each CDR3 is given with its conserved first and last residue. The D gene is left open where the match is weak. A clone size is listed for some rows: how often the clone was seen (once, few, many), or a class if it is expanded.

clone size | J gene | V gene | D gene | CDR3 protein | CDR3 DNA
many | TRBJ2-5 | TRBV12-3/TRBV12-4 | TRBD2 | CASGDGVGLKTQYF | TGTGCCAGCGGGGATGGAGTGGGACTAAAGACCCAGTACTTC
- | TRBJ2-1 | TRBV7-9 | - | CASSKTTSSYEQFF | TGTGCCAGCAGCAAGACTACCAGCTCCTACGAGCAGTTCTTC
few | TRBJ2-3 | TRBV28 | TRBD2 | CASSSPGLAGVDTQYF | TGTGCCAGCAGTTCCCCAGGGCTAGCGGGGGTAGATACGCAGTATTTT
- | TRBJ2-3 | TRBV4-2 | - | CASSQAEGLFTDTQYF | TGTGCCAGCAGCCAAGCCGAGGGACTCTTCACAGATACGCAGTATTTT
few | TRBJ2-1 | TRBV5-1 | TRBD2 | CASSLARTSGSVEQFF | TGCGCCAGCAGCTTGGCCCGGACTAGCGGGAGTGTGGAGCAGTTCTTC
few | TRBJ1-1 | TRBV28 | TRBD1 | CASSLTRQGGPEAFF | TGTGCCAGCAGCCTCACTCGACAGGGAGGACCTGAAGCTTTCTTT
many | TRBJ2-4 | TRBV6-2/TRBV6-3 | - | CASSNRDRPGRAKNIQYF | TGTGCCAGCAGTAACCGGGACCGGCCCGGGCGGGCCAAAAACATTCAGTACTTC
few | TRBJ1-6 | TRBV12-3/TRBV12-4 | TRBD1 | CASSFVQGAHNSPLHF | TGTGCCAGCAGTTTTGTGCAGGGGGCGCATAATTCACCCCTCCACTTT
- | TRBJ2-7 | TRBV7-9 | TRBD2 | CASRHTGTSGTYEQYF | TGTGCCAGCAGGCATACCGGGACTAGCGGGACCTACGAGCAGTACTTC
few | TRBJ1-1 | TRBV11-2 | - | CASSLVRPTTEAFF | TGTGCCAGCAGCTTAGTTCGCCCGACCACTGAAGCTTTCTTT
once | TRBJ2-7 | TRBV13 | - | CANSLEGGYEQYF | TGTGCCAACAGCTTAGAGGGGGGATACGAGCAGTACTTC
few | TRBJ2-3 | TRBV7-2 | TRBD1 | CASSSWGQATDTQYF | TGTGCCAGCAGCTCCTGGGGACAGGCCACAGATACGCAGTATTTT
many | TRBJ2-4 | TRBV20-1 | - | CSARDNVGPNIQYF | TGCAGTGCTAGAGATAACGTCGGACCAAACATTCAGTACTTC
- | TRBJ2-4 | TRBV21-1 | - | CASSRVTRYF | TGTGCCAGCAGCAGGGTCACCCGGTACTTC
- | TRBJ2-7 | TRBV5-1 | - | CASSLGHGQYEQYF | TGCGCCAGCAGCTTGGGACACGGGCAGTACGAGCAGTACTTC
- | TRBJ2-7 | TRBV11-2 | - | CANSPIGQPYEQYF | TGTGCCAACAGCCCAATCGGACAGCCCTACGAGCAGTACTTC
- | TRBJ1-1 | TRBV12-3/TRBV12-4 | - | CASRGTKGAFF | TGTGCCAGCAGGGGGACGAAAGGAGCTTTCTTT
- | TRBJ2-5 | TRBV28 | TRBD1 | CASSSGQHKETQYF | TGTGCCAGCAGTTCGGGACAGCACAAAGAGACCCAGTACTTC
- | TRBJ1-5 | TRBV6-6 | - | CASSYTRGGSNQPQHF | TGTGCCAGCAGTTATACCCGCGGAGGAAGCAATCAGCCCCAGCATTTT
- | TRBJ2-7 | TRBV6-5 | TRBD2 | CASSLVSGGRAEQYF | TGTGCCAGCAGTTTGGTTAGCGGGGGACGGGCCGAGCAGTACTTC
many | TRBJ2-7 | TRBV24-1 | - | CATSSRRSYEQYF | TGTGCCACCAGTTCCAGGCGCTCCTACGAGCAGTACTTC
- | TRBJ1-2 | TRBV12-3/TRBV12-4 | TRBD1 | CASRNFGQDGYTF | TGTGCCAGCAGAAATTTCGGACAGGATGGCTACACCTTC